This TCR beta chain was found in a study of T-cell reconstitution after alpha-beta-depleted transplantation in children. Points from the study as a whole: The study reportedly traced alpha-beta T cells about two months after transplant to several hundred expanded graft clones.

Library preparation (for TCRbeta) was performed with unique molecular identifiers. TCRdb reprocessed the PCR reads via MiXCR and lists one record per CDR3 protein. The table includes some 460,000 distinct CDR3 sequences, around 15% detected once. As regards this clonotype: The target antigen is unknown.

The CDR3 consists of 13 residues. Trimming cost V 0 bases and J 8 bases, with 10 bases left between them. In germline, CDR1 is SGHAT, CDR2 FQNNGV. The input for sequencing was PBMCs, mostly from graft donor cells, taken 360 days after TCRalphabeta/CD19-depleted stem cell transplant. This receptor was obtained from a boy in the first two years of life who had a stem cell transplant for Wiskott-Aldrich syndrome, so the T cells may come from the graft donor. The genes are TRBV11-2 and TRBJ1-1, with TRBD1 as a possible D gene (6 bases). The CDR3 protein is CASSLDPGAEAFF. Written as DNA, the CDR3 is TGTGCCAGCAGCTTAGACCCGGGGGCCGAAGCTTTCTTT.